This T cell receptor (beta chain) was captured in a study of blood T cells in healthy people across ages. This clonotype was counted only a few times. Its antigen is not known. An end of the junction does not agree with germline; a read error may underlie this. Each donor gave approximately 9.1 milliliters of peripheral blood. This CDR3 region has 15 residues. Germline CDR1 MGHRA, CDR2 YSYEKL. A sample-barcoded 5' primer and a J-beta primer mix were used in a second PCR of about 7 to 12 cycles. TCRdb re-called the 5' RACE reads with MiXCR, one entry per CDR3 protein. Found here are fewer than 2 million distinct CDR3 sequences, around 42% of them singletons; the top ten hold around 23%. Study-wide results and caveats: More naive CD4+ cells and higher diversity were found in long-lived than in aged donors. Naive T cell percentage showed a strong correlation with TCR beta diversity.

This TCR derives from a human donor in good health. Sequenced material: blood. The chain couples TRBV4-1 to TRBJ1-1, with TRBD1 matching 8 bases. In DNA form, the CDR3 reads TGTGCCAGCTCACACAGACAGGGGATGAACACTGAAGCTTTCTTT. Translating gives CASSHRQGMNTEAFF.